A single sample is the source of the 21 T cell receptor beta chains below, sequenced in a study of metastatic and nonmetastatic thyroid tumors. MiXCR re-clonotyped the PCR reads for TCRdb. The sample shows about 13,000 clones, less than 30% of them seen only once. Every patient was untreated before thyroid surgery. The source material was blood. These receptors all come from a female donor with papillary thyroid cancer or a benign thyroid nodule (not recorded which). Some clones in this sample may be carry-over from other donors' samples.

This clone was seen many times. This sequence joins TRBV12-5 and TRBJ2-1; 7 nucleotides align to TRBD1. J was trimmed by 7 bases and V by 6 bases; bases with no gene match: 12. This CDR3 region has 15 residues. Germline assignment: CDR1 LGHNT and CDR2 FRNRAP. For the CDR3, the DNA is TGTGCTAGTGGACTGGGGCAGGGGGTTGGTAATGAGCAGTTCTTC. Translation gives CASGLGQGVGNEQFF.

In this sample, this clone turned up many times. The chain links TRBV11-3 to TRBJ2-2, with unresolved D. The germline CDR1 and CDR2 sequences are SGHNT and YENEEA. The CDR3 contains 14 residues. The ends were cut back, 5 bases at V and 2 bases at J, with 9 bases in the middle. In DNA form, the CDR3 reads TGTGCCAGCAGCCAGGAAGTAAACACCGGGGAGCTGTTTTTT. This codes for CASSQEVNTGELFF.

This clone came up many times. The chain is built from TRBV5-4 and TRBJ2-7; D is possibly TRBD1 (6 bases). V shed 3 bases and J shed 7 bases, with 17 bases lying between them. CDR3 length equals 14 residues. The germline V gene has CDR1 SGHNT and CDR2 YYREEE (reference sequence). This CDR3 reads CASSSGTTWEEQYF. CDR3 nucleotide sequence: TGTGCCAGCAGCTCGGGGACAACCTGGGAGGAGCAGTACTTC.

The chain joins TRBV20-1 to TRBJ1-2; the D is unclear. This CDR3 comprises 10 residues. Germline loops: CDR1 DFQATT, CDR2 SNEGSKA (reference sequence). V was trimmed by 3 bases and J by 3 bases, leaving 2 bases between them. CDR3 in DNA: TGCAGTGCTAGGGACTATGGCTACACCTTC. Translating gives CSARDYGYTF.

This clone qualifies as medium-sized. The CDR3 here is CAISEGSSNQPQHF. The CDR3 DNA is TGTGCCATCAGTGAGGGGAGCAGCAATCAGCCCCAGCATTTT. J is TRBJ1-5 and V is TRBV10-3; D call uncertain. CDR1 and CDR2 from the germline V gene are ENHRY and SYGVKD. V was shortened by 2 bases and J by 1 base, with 6 bases between the two germline ends. The CDR3 is made up of 14 amino acids.

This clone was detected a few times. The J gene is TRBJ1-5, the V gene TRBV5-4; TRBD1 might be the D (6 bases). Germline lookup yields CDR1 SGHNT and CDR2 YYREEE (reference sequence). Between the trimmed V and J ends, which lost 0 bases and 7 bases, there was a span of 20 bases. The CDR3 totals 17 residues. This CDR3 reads CASSLDSPGQVYQPQHF. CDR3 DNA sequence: TGTGCCAGCAGCTTGGACAGCCCGGGACAAGTTTACCAGCCCCAGCATTTT.

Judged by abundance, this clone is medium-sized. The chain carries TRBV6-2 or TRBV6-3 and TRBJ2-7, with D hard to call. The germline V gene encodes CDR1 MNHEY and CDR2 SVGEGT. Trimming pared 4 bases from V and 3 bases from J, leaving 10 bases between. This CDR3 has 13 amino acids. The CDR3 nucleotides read TGTGCCAGCAGTTTGAACTTACTCTACGAGCAGTACGTC. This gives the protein CASSLNLLYEQYV.

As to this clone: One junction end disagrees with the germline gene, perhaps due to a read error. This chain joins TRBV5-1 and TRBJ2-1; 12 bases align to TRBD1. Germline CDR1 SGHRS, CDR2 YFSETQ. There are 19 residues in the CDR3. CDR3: CASSLGGVLKGQGANDQFF. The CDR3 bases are TGCGCCAGCAGCTTGGGGGGTGTTCTTAAGGGACAGGGGGCGAATGATCAGTTCTTC.

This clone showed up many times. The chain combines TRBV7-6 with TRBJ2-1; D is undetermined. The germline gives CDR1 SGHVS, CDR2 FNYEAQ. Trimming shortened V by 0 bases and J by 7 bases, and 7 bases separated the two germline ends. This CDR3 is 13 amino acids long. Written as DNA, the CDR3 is TGTGCCAGCAGCTTAGCAGCTGGAAATGAGCAGTTCTTC. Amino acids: CASSLAAGNEQFF.

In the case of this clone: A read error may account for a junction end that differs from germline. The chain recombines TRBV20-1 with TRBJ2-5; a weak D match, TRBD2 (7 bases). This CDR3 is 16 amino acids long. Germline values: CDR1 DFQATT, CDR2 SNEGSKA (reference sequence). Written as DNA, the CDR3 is TGCAGTGCTAGAGATGGGGGGGCCGGTCGTGTAGAGACCCAGTGCTTC. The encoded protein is CSARDGGAGRVETQCF.

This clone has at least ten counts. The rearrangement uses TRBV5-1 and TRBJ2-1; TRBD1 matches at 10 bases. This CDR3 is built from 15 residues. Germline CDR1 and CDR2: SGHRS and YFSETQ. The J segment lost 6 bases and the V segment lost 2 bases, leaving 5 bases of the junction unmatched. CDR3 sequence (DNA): TGCGCCAGCAGCTTCGCGGGACAGGGGCCCAATGAGCAGTTCTTC. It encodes CASSFAGQGPNEQFF.

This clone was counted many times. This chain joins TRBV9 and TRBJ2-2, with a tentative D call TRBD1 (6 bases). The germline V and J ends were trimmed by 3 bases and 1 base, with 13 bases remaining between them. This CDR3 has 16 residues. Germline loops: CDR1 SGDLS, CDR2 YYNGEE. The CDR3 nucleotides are TGTGCCAGCAGCGGGCTCGGGACACTGAACACCGGGGAGCTGTTTTTT. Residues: CASSGLGTLNTGELFF.

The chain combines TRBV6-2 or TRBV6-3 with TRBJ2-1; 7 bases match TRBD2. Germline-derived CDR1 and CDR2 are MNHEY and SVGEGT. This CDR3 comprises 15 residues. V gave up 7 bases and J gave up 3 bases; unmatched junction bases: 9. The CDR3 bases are TGTGCCAGCACCCACGGGGACTATCACTACAATGAGCAGTTCTTC. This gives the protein CASTHGDYHYNEQFF.

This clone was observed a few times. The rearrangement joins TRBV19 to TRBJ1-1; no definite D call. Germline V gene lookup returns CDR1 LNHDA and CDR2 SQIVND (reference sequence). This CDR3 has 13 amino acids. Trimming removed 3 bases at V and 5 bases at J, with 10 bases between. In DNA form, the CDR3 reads TGTGCCAGTAGTATCATACCCGGGACTGAAGCTTTCTTT. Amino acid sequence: CASSIIPGTEAFF.

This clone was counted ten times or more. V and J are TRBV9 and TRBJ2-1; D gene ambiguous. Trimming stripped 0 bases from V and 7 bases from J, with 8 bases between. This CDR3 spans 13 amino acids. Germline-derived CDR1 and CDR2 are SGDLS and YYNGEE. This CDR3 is CASSVDLRNEQFF. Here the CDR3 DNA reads TGTGCCAGCAGCGTAGATTTGCGGAATGAGCAGTTCTTC.

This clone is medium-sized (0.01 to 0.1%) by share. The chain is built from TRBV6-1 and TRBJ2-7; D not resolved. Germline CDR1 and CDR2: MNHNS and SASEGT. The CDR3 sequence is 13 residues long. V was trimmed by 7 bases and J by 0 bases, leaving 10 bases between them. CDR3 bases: TGTGCCAGCAAGGCAGTGTCCTCCTACGAGCAGTACTTC. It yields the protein CASKAVSSYEQYF.

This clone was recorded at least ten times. The CDR3 coding sequence is TGTGCCAGCAGCGAGAACACCGGGGAGCTGTTTTTT. This translates into CASSENTGELFF. The chain joins TRBV9 to TRBJ2-2; the D is unclear. The V gene's germline CDR1 is SGDLS and CDR2 YYNGEE. The CDR3 loop spans 12 amino acids. Trimming shortened V by 3 bases and J by 1 base, and 1 base separated the two germline ends.

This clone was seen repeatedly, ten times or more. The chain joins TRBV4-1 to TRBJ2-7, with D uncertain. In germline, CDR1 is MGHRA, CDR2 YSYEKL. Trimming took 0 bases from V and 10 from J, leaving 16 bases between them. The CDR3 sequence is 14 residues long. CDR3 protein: CASSQDFIGRGQYF. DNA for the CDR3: TGCGCCAGCAGCCAAGATTTCATTGGCAGAGGACAGTACTTC.

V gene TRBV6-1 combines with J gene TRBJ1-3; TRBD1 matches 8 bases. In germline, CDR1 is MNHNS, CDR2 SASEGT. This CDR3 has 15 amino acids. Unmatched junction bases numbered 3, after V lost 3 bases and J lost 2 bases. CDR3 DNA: TGTGCCAGCAGTGAGCGGGACAGGCCTGGAAACACCATATATTTT. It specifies CASSERDRPGNTIYF.

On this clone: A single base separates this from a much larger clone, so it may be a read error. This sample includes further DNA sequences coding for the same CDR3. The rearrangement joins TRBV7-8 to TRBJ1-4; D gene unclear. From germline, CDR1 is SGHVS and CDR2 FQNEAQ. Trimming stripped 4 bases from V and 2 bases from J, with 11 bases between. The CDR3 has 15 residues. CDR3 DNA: TGTGCCAGCAGCTCCGACGGTGCGACTAATGAAAAACTGTTTTTT. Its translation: CASSSDGATNEKLFF.

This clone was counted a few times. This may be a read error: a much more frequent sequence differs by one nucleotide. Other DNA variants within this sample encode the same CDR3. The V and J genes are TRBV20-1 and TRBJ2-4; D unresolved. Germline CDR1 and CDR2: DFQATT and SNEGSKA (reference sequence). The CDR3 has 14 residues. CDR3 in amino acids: CSVLRGGAKNIQYF. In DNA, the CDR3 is TGTAGTGTCCTCCGTGGCGGAGCCAAAAACATTCAGTACTTC.